This passage covers 9 T cell receptor beta chains from one sample sequenced in a study of cytomegalovirus exposure and HLA in healthy donors (dated by TCRdb to the late 2010s). Library preparation used the immunoSEQ multiplex PCR assay. The multiplex PCR relied on a mix of 60 forward primers for TCR Vbeta segments and 13 reverse primers for TCR Jbeta segments. Drawn from immuneACCESS, this table holds only the in-frame rearrangements with V and J called that TCRdb kept. Clones are partly lost; checked studies trace under half to an unresolved V gene and leave the rest unexplained. Here the sample has some 120,000 clones; around 77% occur a single time. The ten largest clonotypes hold roughly 13% of the sample. The specimen sequenced was PBMCs. These receptors originate from a woman in her thirties or forties in good health and CMV-seropositive.

This clone occurred once. The CDR3 sequence is CASSQEGGSGTGEQYF. The CDR3 region has the DNA TGCGCCAGCAGCCAAGAAGGAGGCAGCGGGACGGGCGAGCAGTACTTC. The chain couples TRBV4-1 to TRBJ2-7; TRBD2 matches at 7 bases. V trimming: 0 bases; J trimming: 6 bases; junction bases outside the gene matches: 11. This CDR3 is built from 16 residues. The V gene's germline CDR1 is MGHRA and CDR2 YSYEKL.

This sequence joins TRBV14 and TRBJ2-1, with D possibly matching TRBD2 (6 bases). Trimming left V 1 base short and J 2 bases short, with 12 bases between. CDR3 length: 16 residues. CDR1 and CDR2 (germline): SGHDN, FVKESK. In DNA, the CDR3 is TGTGCCAGCAGCCAAGGGTCGGGACTGGCCTACAATGAGCAGTTCTTC. Residues: CASSQGSGLAYNEQFF. Complete variable domain (other parts from reference TRBV14 and TRBJ2-1): EAGVTQFPSHSVIEKGQTVTLRCDPISGHDNLYWYRRVMGKEIKFLLHFVKESKQDESGMPNNRFLAERTGGTYSTLKVQPAELEDSGVYFCASSQGSGLAYNEQFFGPGTRLTVL.

The chain carries TRBV4-2 and TRBJ2-1; 7 positions match TRBD2. CDR3 length: 15 residues. V shed 4 bases, J shed 8 bases, and the junction held 11 bases outside the gene matches. The V gene's germline CDR1 is LGHNA and CDR2 YNFKEQ. Written as DNA, the CDR3 is TGTGCCAGCAGCCCGGGGAGGGTTAGGGGCCATGAGCAGTTCTTC. It encodes CASSPGRVRGHEQFF.

This chain links TRBV4-1 with TRBJ2-2; 10 positions match TRBD2. The CDR3 covers 16 residues. CDR1 and CDR2 (germline): MGHRA, YSYEKL. V gave up 0 bases and J gave up 4 bases; unmatched junction bases: 2. CDR3 in amino acids: CASSQESGRATGELFF. The CDR3 DNA reads TGCGCCAGCAGCCAAGAAAGCGGGAGGGCCACCGGGGAGCTGTTTTTT.

In its sample, this clone was seen once. The V gene is TRBV5-3, the J gene TRBJ2-7, with TRBD2 matching 9 bases. TRBV5-3 is classed as an ORF, of uncertain function. V shed 5 bases, J shed 5 bases, and the junction held 8 bases outside the gene matches. This CDR3 contains 14 residues. CDR3 loop: CARRTGTSTNEQYF. DNA for the CDR3: TGTGCCAGAAGAACCGGGACTAGCACCAACGAGCAGTACTTC.

The table lists this clone with a count of one. This sequence joins TRBV15 and TRBJ2-7; 10 bases match TRBD1. The CDR3 extends over 13 amino acids. V was pared by 1 base and J by 6 bases, with 0 bases of the junction left unmatched. The germline V gene encodes CDR1 LNHNV and CDR2 YYDKDF (reference sequence). The CDR3 DNA sequence: TGTGCCACCAGCAGAGGGGACAGGGGCGAGCAGTACTTC. It yields the protein CATSRGDRGEQYF.

The chain has TRBV19 and TRBJ2-7; possible D gene TRBD2, 6 bases. The CDR3 extends over 15 amino acids. The V and J ends lost 4 bases and 2 bases respectively, with 15 bases between them. Germline V gene lookup returns CDR1 LNHDA and CDR2 SQIVND (reference sequence). The CDR3 here is CASSSLQGLPYEQYF. The CDR3 nucleotides are TGTGCCAGTAGTAGTCTTCAGGGACTCCCCTACGAGCAGTACTTC.

The chain uses TRBV5-1 and TRBJ2-5; weak D call: TRBD2 (5 bases). Germline lookup yields CDR1 SGHRS and CDR2 YFSETQ. The ends were cut back, 0 bases at V and 1 base at J, with 7 bases in the middle. The CDR3 extends over 14 amino acids. This chain's CDR3 is CASSLGLPQETQYF. The CDR3 coding sequence is TGCGCCAGCAGCTTGGGACTACCCCAAGAGACCCAGTACTTC.

The chain joins TRBV19 to TRBJ2-5; a possible D gene is TRBD2 (6 bases). V lost 5 bases and J 5 bases, leaving 12 bases between the germline ends. This CDR3 comprises 13 residues. CDR1 and CDR2 from the germline V gene are LNHDA and SQIVND (reference sequence). The CDR3 nucleotides are TGTGCCAGTAGTCGGGGGACCGGGGAGACCCAGTACTTC. Amino acids: CASSRGTGETQYF.